These 14 T cell receptor beta chains came from one sample sequenced in a study of OX40 agonist ivuxolimab in advanced cancers. Repertoires were generated with immunoSEQ multiplex PCR, while TCRdb's copy carries only in-frame clones and drops some. The repertoire holds 45,000 or so clones, with about 79% as singletons. Sequences were derived from CD4+ or CD8+ T cells sorted from blood, sampled in a trial of the OX40 agonist ivuxolimab. Source of these receptors: an adult with an advanced solid tumor such as melanoma, head and neck, liver or kidney cancer.

This clone was seen a few times. Other DNA sequences in the same sample also yield this CDR3. J is TRBJ2-7 and V is TRBV18; D possibly corresponds to TRBD1 (6 bases). Trimming removed 2 bases at V and 5 bases at J, with 7 bases between. The CDR3 is 12 amino acids. Germline loops: CDR1 KGHSH, CDR2 LQKENI. The CDR3 sequence: CASSPRGNEQYF. The CDR3 DNA follows: TGTGCCAGCTCACCAAGGGGGAACGAGCAGTACTTC.

V is TRBV19 and J is TRBJ2-1; D is unresolved. The germline V gene encodes CDR1 LNHDA and CDR2 SQIVND (reference sequence). V gave up 6 bases and J gave up 3 bases, with 9 bases separating them. This CDR3 comprises 13 residues. The CDR3 reads CASSGQVYNEQFF. In nucleotides, the CDR3 is TGTGCCAGTAGCGGGCAGGTCTACAATGAGCAGTTCTTC.

There are a few counts of this clone. V is TRBV5-1 and J is TRBJ1-1, with D maybe TRBD1 (6 bases). V dropped 3 bases and J dropped 1 base, with 13 bases sitting between them. Looked up from germline, CDR1 is SGHRS and CDR2 is YFSETQ. The CDR3 is 15 amino acids. The DNA of the CDR3 is TGCGCCAGCAGCTGGGTCCAGGGACAGAACACTGAAGCTTTCTTT. Translation gives CASSWVQGQNTEAFF.

This chain links TRBV11-2 with TRBJ2-5; the D call may be TRBD1 or TRBD2 (5 bases each). Trimming cost V 2 bases and J 4 bases, with 11 bases left between them. Germline lookup yields CDR1 SGHAT and CDR2 FQNNGV. The CDR3 has 14 residues. As DNA, the CDR3 is TGTGCCAGCAGCTTACGCAGAGGGGCAGAGACCCAGTACTTC. It encodes CASSLRRGAETQYF.

The chain is built from TRBV7-9 and TRBJ2-7; TRBD2 might be the D (6 bases). This CDR3 region has 13 residues. V was cut by 6 bases and J by 7 bases, with 16 bases left in between. CDR1 is SEHNR, CDR2 FQNEAQ, per germline (reference sequence). CDR3: CASRLGVGGEQYF. CDR3 DNA: TGTGCCAGCAGACTAGGGGTCGGGGGAGAGCAGTACTTC. Together with reference TRBV7-9 and TRBJ2-7, the CDR3 gives the full variable domain: DTGVSQNPRHKITKRGQNVTFRCDPISEHNRLYWYRQTLGQGPEFLTYFQNEAQLEKSRLLSDRFSAERPKGSFSTLEIQRTEQGDSAMYLCASRLGVGGEQYFGPGTRLTVT.

This sequence joins TRBV19 and TRBJ2-7; D uncertain. Trimming took off 1 base at V and 6 bases at J, with 19 bases between the two ends. This CDR3 has 16 residues. Germline-derived CDR1 and CDR2 are LNHDA and SQIVND (reference sequence). CDR3: CASSIGFRAQPGEQYF. CDR3 DNA sequence: TGTGCCAGTAGTATAGGTTTCCGGGCCCAACCCGGCGAGCAGTACTTC.

The chain joins TRBV12-5 to TRBJ2-5; D is tentatively TRBD1 or TRBD2 (6 bases each). The CDR3 runs 14 residues. CDR1 and CDR2 (germline): LGHNT, FRNRAP. V was trimmed by 3 bases and J by 5 bases, leaving 13 bases between them. Here the CDR3 reads CASGFGQGRETQYF. The CDR3 DNA is TGTGCTAGTGGTTTCGGGCAGGGGAGGGAGACCCAGTACTTC.

This chain joins TRBV7-9 and TRBJ2-3; 14 bases align to TRBD2. The germline CDR1 and CDR2 sequences are SEHNR and FQNEAQ (reference sequence). The CDR3 is made up of 18 amino acids. With 5 bases clipped from V and 2 bases from J, the junction kept 9 bases outside the gene matches. The CDR3 sequence is CASSRGLAGGWFTDTQYF. DNA of the CDR3: TGTGCCAGCAGCAGAGGACTAGCGGGAGGTTGGTTCACAGATACGCAGTATTTT.

The J gene is TRBJ1-1, the V gene TRBV7-2, with 8 bases fitting TRBD1. The length of the CDR3 is 15 residues. V was pared by 5 bases and J by 7 bases, with 12 bases of the junction left unmatched. Per germline, CDR1 SGHTA and CDR2 FQGNSA. In nucleotides, the CDR3 is TGTGCCAGCAGCCCTCGGGACAGGAGAACAGTTGAAGCTTTCTTT. It is translated as CASSPRDRRTVEAFF.

The gene calls are TRBV6-1 and TRBJ1-2; D remains unclear. This CDR3 comprises 13 residues. V was shortened by 7 bases and J by 5 bases, with 14 bases between the two germline ends. Germline V gene lookup returns CDR1 MNHNS and CDR2 SASEGT. This chain's CDR3 is CASTHGEEYGYTF. The CDR3 nucleotides read TGTGCCAGCACCCACGGAGAGGAATATGGCTACACCTTC.

The J gene is TRBJ2-7, the V gene TRBV7-9, with 9 bases that match TRBD1. The CDR3 consists of 15 residues. J lost 1 base, V lost 4 bases, and 5 bases had no gene match. Germline CDR1 SEHNR, CDR2 FQNEAQ (reference sequence). The CDR3 loop is CASSSPGQGSYEQYF. The CDR3, as DNA: TGTGCCAGCAGCTCCCCGGGACAGGGATCCTACGAGCAGTACTTC.

The chain couples TRBV10-2 to TRBJ2-3; tentatively, D is TRBD2 (7 bases). This CDR3 comprises 15 residues. V was shortened by 7 bases and J by 0 bases, with 14 bases between the two germline ends. Germline assignment: CDR1 WSHSY and CDR2 SAAADI. CDR3 DNA: TGCGCCAGCAAAGGGCGGGGGCCGAGCACAGATACGCAGTATTTT. Its translation is CASKGRGPSTDTQYF.

V is TRBV19 and J is TRBJ1-4, with unresolved D. The CDR3 extends over 14 amino acids. Germline CDR1 reads LNHDA; CDR2 reads SQIVND (reference sequence). V was trimmed by 3 bases and J by 7 bases, leaving 12 bases between them. The CDR3 DNA reads TGTGCCAGTAGTATCCAAGGGAGATCTGAAAAACTGTTTTTT. Translating gives CASSIQGRSEKLFF.

This clone occurred a few times. The J gene is TRBJ2-2, the V gene TRBV5-1; D might be TRBD2 (6 bases). There are 16 residues in the CDR3. V was trimmed by 3 bases and J by 2 bases, leaving 14 bases between them. CDR1 and CDR2 from the germline V gene are SGHRS and YFSETQ. The CDR3 loop reads CASSSLQRANTGELFF. CDR3 nucleotide sequence: TGCGCCAGCAGCTCCCTCCAGCGGGCCAACACCGGGGAGCTGTTTTTT.